This T cell receptor (beta chain) was captured by sequencing in a study of vaccination effects on CD4 cells after COVID-19. Overall study: Either the BNT162b2 or mRNA-1273 vaccine was given to participants in two doses.

The table lists this clone with a count of one. What it binds is unknown. Assay used: immunoSEQ multiplex PCR; TCRdb lists only in-frame clones, some missing. The sample has tens of thousands of clones; roughly 80% are singletons. Germline lookup yields CDR1 LNHDA and CDR2 SQIVND (reference sequence). Trimming pared 4 bases from V and 4 bases from J, leaving 19 bases between. The CDR3 is made up of 16 amino acids. General study findings and limits: Only 1 of 255 vaccine-induced clones from healthy vaccinees cross-reacted with common cold coronaviruses.

Antigen-specific CD4+ T cells expanded by the ViraFEST assay with viral peptide pools were then sequenced. The authors isolated CD4+ T cells after around nine days of culture. Vaccine recipients, nucleocapsid antibody negative, had no prior SARS-CoV-2 infection. The receptor comes from a human donor who received a COVID-19 vaccine. The specimen was CD4+ T cells from PBMCs cultured with SARS-CoV-2 spike peptides, collected before COVID-19 vaccination. The chain recombines TRBV19 with TRBJ1-2, with no clear D. This CDR3 is CASSTPFLGGFYGYTF. The CDR3 nucleotides read TGTGCCAGTAGTACACCATTTTTGGGCGGGTTCTATGGCTACACCTTC.